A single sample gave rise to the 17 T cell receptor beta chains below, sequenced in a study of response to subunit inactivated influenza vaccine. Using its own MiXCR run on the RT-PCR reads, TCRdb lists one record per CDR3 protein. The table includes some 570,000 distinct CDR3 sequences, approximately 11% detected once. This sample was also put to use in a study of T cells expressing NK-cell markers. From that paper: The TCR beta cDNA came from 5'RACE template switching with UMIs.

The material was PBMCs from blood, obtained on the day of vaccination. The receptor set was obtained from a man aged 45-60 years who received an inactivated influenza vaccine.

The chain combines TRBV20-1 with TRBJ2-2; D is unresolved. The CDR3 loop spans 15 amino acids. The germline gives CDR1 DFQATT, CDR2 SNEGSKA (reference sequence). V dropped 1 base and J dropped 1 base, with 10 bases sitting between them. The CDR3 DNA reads TGCAGTGCTAGAGCCGGAAACTTGAACACCGGGGAGCTGTTTTTT. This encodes CSARAGNLNTGELFF.

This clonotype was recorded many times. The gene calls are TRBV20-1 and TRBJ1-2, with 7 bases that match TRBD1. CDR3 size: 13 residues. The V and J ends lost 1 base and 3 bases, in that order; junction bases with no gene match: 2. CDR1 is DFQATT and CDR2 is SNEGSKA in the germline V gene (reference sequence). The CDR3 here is CSARVGTDYGYTF. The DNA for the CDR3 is TGCAGTGCTAGAGTAGGGACAGACTATGGCTACACCTTC.

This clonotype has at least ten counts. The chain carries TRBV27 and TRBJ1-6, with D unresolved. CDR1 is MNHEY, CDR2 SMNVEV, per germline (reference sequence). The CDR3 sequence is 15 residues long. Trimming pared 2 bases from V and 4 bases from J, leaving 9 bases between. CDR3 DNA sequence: TGTGCCAGCAGTTTACGTCCGGGATATAATTCACCCCTCCACTTT. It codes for CASSLRPGYNSPLHF.

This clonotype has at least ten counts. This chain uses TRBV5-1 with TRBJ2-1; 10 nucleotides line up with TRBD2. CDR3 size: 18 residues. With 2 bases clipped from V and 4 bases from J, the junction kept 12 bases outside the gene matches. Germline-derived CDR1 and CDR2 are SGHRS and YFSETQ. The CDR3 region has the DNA TGCGCCAGCAGCTTATCCCCACTAGGACTAGCGGATTACAATGAGCAGTTCTTC. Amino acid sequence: CASSLSPLGLADYNEQFF.

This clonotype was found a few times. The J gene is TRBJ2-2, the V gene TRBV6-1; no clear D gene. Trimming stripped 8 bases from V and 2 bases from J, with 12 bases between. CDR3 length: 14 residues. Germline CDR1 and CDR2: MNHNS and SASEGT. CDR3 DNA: TGTGCCAGCTCTAAGACAATTAACACCGGGGAGCTGTTTTTT. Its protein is CASSKTINTGELFF.

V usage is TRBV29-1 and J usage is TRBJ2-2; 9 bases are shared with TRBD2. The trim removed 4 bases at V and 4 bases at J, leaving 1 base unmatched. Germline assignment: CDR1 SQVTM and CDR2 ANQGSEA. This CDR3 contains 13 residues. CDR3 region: CSVASGTTGELFF. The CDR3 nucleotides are TGCAGCGTTGCTAGCGGGACCACCGGGGAGCTGTTTTTT.

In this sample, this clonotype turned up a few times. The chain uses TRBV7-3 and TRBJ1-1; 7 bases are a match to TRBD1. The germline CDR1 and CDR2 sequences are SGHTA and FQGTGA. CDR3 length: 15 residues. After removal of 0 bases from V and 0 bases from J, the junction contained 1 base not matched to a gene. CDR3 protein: CASSLTTGLNTEAFF. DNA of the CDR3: TGTGCCAGCAGCTTAACGACAGGGCTGAACACTGAAGCTTTCTTT.

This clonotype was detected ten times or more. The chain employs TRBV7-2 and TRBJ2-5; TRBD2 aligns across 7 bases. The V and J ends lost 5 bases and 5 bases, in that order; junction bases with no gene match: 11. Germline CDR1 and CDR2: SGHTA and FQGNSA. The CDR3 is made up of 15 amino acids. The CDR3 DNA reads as TGTGCCAGCAGCGTTGGGACTATCACGAGGGAGACCCAGTACTTC. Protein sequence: CASSVGTITRETQYF.

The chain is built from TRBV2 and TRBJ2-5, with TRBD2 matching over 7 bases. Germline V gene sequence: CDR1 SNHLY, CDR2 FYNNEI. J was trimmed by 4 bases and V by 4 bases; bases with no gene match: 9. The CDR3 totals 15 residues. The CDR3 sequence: CASSVEGLRSETQYF. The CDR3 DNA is TGTGCCAGCAGTGTTGAGGGACTAAGGTCAGAGACCCAGTACTTC. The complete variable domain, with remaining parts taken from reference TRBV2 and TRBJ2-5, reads EPEVTQTPSHQVTQMGQEVILRCVPISNHLYFYWYRQILGQKVEFLVSFYNNEISEKSEIFDDQFSVERPDGSNFTLKIRSTKLEDSAMYFCASSVEGLRSETQYFGPGTRLLVL.

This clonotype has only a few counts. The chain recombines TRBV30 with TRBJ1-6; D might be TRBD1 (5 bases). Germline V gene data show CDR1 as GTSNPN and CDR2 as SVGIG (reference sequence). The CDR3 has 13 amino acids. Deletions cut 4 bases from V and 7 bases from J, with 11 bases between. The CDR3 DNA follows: TGTGCCTGGACGGACAAGAAGAATTCACCCCTCCACTTT. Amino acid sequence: CAWTDKKNSPLHF. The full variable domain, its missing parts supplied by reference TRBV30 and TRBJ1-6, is SQTIHQWPATLVQPVGSPLSLECTVEGTSNPNLYWYRQAAGRGLQLLFYSVGIGQISSEVPQNLSASRPQDRQFILSSKKLLLSDSGFYLCAWTDKKNSPLHFGNGTRLTVT.

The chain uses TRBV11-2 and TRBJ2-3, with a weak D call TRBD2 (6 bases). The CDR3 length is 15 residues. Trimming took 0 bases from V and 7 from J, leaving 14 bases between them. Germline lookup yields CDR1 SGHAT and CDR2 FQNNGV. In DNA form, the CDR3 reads TGTGCCAGCAGCTTAGAGACGGGAGCGATCCATACGCAGTATTTT. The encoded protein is CASSLETGAIHTQYF.

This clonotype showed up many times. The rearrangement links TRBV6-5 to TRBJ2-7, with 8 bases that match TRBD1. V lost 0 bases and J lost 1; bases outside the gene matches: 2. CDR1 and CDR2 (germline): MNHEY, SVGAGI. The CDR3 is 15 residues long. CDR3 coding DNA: TGTGCCAGCAGTTACTCTGGGGACAGGTCCTACGAGCAGTACTTC. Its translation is CASSYSGDRSYEQYF.

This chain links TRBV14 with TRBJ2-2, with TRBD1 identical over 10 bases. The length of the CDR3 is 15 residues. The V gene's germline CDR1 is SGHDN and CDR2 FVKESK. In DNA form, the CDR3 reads TGTGCAAGCCAAACCCGACAGGGGGCCGGCGGGGAGCTGTTTTTT. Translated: CASQTRQGAGGELFF.

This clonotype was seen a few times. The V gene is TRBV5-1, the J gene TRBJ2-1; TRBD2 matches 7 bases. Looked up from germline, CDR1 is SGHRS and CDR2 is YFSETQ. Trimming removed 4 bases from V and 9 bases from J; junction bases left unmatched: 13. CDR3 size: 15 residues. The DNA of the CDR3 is TGCGCCAGCAGCCTTAGCGGGCTCCAGGGCCCTGAGCAGTTCTTC. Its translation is CASSLSGLQGPEQFF.

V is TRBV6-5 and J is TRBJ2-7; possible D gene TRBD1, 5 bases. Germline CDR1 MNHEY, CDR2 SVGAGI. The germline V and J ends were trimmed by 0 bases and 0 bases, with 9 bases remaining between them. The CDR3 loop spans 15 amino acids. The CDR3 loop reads CASSYSGQSSYEQYF. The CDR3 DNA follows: TGTGCCAGCAGTTACTCGGGGCAAAGCTCCTACGAGCAGTACTTC.

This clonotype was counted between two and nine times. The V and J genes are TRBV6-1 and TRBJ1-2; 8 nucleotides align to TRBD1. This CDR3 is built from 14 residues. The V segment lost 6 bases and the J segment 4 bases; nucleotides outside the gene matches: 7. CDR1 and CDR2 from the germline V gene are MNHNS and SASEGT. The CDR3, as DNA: TGTGCCAGCAGCTCTGACAGGGGCGGCTATGGCTACACCTTC. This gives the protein CASSSDRGGYGYTF.

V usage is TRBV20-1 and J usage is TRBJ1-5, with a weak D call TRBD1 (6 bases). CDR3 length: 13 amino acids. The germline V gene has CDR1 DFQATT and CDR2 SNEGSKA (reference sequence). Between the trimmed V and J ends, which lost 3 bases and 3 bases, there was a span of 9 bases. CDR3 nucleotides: TGCAGTGCTAGGACAGGAGTCAATCAGCCCCAGCATTTT. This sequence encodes CSARTGVNQPQHF.